This T cell receptor (beta chain) originates from a study of cytomegalovirus exposure and HLA in healthy donors. About the research overall: A later analysis reported the 100 to 150 validation repertoires used the same platform as the approximately 700 first-cohort repertoires.

CDR1 is MNHEY, CDR2 SVGAGI, per germline. This CDR3 comprises 15 residues. V shed 1 base and J 5 bases; nucleotides not matched to a gene: 6. The donors belonged to the roughly 110-subject validation cohort, separate from the 666-subject first cohort. The table came from immunoSEQ multiplex PCR; TCRdb's copy has only in-frame clones and leaves some out. This table holds some 170,000 clones, about 89% found once. On this clone: Its antigen is not identified.

General study points: Rare sequences made up most TCRs, while some public TCRs were found in many donors.

The genes are TRBV6-5 and TRBJ2-7, with 9 nucleotides matching TRBD1. This TCR came from a man aged 18 to 30 in good health and CMV-seropositive. Sequencing was performed on PBMCs. CDR3 coding DNA: TGTGCCAGCAGTTACTTGACAGGGGGACTGGACGAGCAGTACTTC. Its protein is CASSYLTGGLDEQYF.